A single T cell receptor (beta chain) is shown here with its context. The CDR3 runs 14 residues. From germline, CDR1 is SGHTA and CDR2 FQGNSA. The V end was cut by 5 bases, the J end by 6 bases, with 15 bases between. Measured with immunoSEQ multiplex PCR; TCRdb has only the in-frame clones, and not every one. The sample carries 110,000 or so clones, under 95% recorded once. The source of the sample is a study of T cell changes during pregnancy in multiple sclerosis. This specimen was peripheral blood, taken before pregnancy. This sequence was found in a female donor with multiple sclerosis, enrolled in a pregnancy study. The rearrangement links TRBV7-2 to TRBJ2-3; TRBD2 might be the D (5 bases). As DNA, the CDR3 is TGTGCCAGCAGCGGGCGGGTCATCAGGGATACGCAGTATTTT. Translation gives CASSGRVIRDTQYF.